These T cell receptor beta chains were read from a single sample in a study of T cell responses to AZD1222 COVID-19 vaccine. Here immunoSEQ multiplex PCR was the method, and the copy in TCRdb shows in-frame clones only, minus some. The sample carries about 270,000 clones, 90% to 95% recorded once. This specimen consisted of peripheral blood, obtained 28 days after the second AZD1222 dose. The receptors stem from an adult who received the AZD1222 COVID-19 vaccine. Both conserved end residues are part of each CDR3. A D gene is named only where the DNA matches it firmly. The size entry is marked missing in some rows and otherwise reads once, few, many or a size class.

v_call	j_call	clone_size	d_call	cdr3_nt	cdr3_aa
TRBV28	TRBJ1-6	NA	NA	TGTGCCAGCGGGGGCTCCTATAATTCACCCCTCCACTTT	CASGGSYNSPLHF
TRBV5-1	TRBJ2-6	NA	NA	TGCGCCAGCAGCTTGGCGGGTTTTGTTATCGGGGCCAACGTCCTGACTTTC	CASSLAGFVIGANVLTF
TRBV2	TRBJ2-7	NA	TRBD1	TGTGCCAGCAGGCACAGGGGCCTTTCCTACGAGCAGTACTTC	CASRHRGLSYEQYF
TRBV12-3/TRBV12-4	TRBJ1-1	once	NA	TGTGCCGGAAGCTTGGGACCGAACACTGAAGCTTTCTTT	CAGSLGPNTEAFF
TRBV24-1	TRBJ1-1	NA	NA	TGTGCCACCAGTGGGGCCCCGAGGAACACTGAAGCTTTCTTT	CATSGAPRNTEAFF
TRBV27	TRBJ1-2	NA	NA	TGTGCCAGCAGTTTCTCTTATGGGGACTATGGCTACACCTTC	CASSFSYGDYGYTF
TRBV5-4	TRBJ1-1	NA	NA	TGTGCCAGCAGGTCTAAAAGGGCTGGCACTGAAGCTTTCTTT	CASRSKRAGTEAFF
TRBV28	TRBJ2-7	NA	TRBD2	TGTGCCAGCAGTTTAATGCCTAGCGGCCCTTACACCTACGAGCAGTACTTC	CASSLMPSGPYTYEQYF
TRBV27	TRBJ1-2	few	NA	TGTGCCAGCAGGAGAGACAGACCTGACTATGGCTACACCTTC	CASRRDRPDYGYTF
TRBV28	TRBJ1-1	NA	TRBD1	TGTGCCAGCAGTTTTCCGGGGGGACAGGCGTTGAACACTGAAGCTTTCTTT	CASSFPGGQALNTEAFF
TRBV12-3/TRBV12-4	TRBJ1-1	NA	NA	TGTGCCAGTTCAGGACTGTTGAACACTGAAGCTTTCTTT	CASSGLLNTEAFF
TRBV3-1/TRBV3-2	TRBJ2-1	NA	TRBD2	TGTGCCAGCAGCTCATTAGCGGGGGGGAGCTCCTACAATGAGCAGTTCTTC	CASSSLAGGSSYNEQFF
TRBV29-1	TRBJ1-6	NA	TRBD1	TGCAGCGTTGAAGTCTGGGACAGGCCATTCAGCTCCTATAATTCACCCCTCCACTTT	CSVEVWDRPFSSYNSPLHF
TRBV6-6	TRBJ1-2	NA	TRBD1	TGTGCCAGCAGTTACGAGTCAGGGGGGGTCTATGGCTACACCTTC	CASSYESGGVYGYTF
TRBV7-9	TRBJ2-5	NA	NA	TGTGCCAGCAGCTTAGCGGGGGCCCTACAAGAGACCCAGTACTTC	CASSLAGALQETQYF
TRBV7-9	TRBJ2-7	NA	NA	TGTGCCAGCAACAGGGACGGTTACGAGCAGTACTTC	CASNRDGYEQYF
TRBV27	TRBJ1-1	NA	TRBD1	TGTGCCAGCTCCGGGACAGGGTGGACTGAAGCTTTCTTT	CASSGTGWTEAFF
TRBV19	TRBJ1-3	NA	NA	TGTGCCAGTGGTGGAAACACCATATATTTT	CASGGNTIYF
TRBV18	TRBJ1-2	NA	NA	TGTGCCAGCTCTAGTGCGGAAAACTATGGCTACACCTTC	CASSSAENYGYTF
TRBV4-1	TRBJ2-7	NA	NA	TGCGCCAGCAGCCCCACAGGAGGGGGATTGGGCATAGCCTACGAGCAGTACTTC	CASSPTGGGLGIAYEQYF
TRBV19	TRBJ1-5	NA	TRBD1	TGTGCCAGTAGTATAGTGACAGGGCGGGGGCAGCCCCAGCATTTT	CASSIVTGRGQPQHF
TRBV5-1	TRBJ2-2	NA	NA	TGCGCCAGCAGCTTGGCCGCCCAGGCCGACGGGGAGCTGTTTTTT	CASSLAAQADGELFF
TRBV14	TRBJ2-1	NA	TRBD2	TGTGCCAGCAGTCCTCTAGCGGGAGCCTACAATGAGCAGTTCTTC	CASSPLAGAYNEQFF
TRBV21-1	TRBJ2-7	once	NA	TGTGCCAGCTGCACGGATTTCTACGAGCAGTACTTC	CASCTDFYEQYF
TRBV6-5	TRBJ2-1	NA	NA	TGTGCCAGCAGTACGATTCCGGGGAGTGAGCAGTTCTTC	CASSTIPGSEQFF
TRBV18	TRBJ1-3	NA	NA	TGTGCCAGCTCACCAGGGTCGGGAGTCCTCTCTGGAAACACCATATATTTT	CASSPGSGVLSGNTIYF
TRBV7-2	TRBJ2-3	NA	TRBD1	TGTGCCAGCCGAACGGTTGGGACAGGGACAGATACGCAGTATTTT	CASRTVGTGTDTQYF
TRBV7-2	TRBJ2-7	NA	NA	TGTGCCAGCAGCTTAGTTCGGGGTGGCGACGAGCAGTACTTC	CASSLVRGGDEQYF
TRBV29-1	TRBJ2-1	NA	NA	TGCAGCGTTCGCTGGGTTAGCCTGTACAATGAGCAGTTCTTC	CSVRWVSLYNEQFF
TRBV6-7	TRBJ1-5	NA	NA	TGTGCCAGCAGGCAAAGACGGGAAAATCAGCCCCAGCATTTT	CASRQRRENQPQHF
TRBV3-1/TRBV3-2	TRBJ1-1	NA	TRBD1	TGTGCCAGCAGCCCGACCGGGACAGTGACCTCTGGTACTGAAGCTTTCTTT	CASSPTGTVTSGTEAFF
TRBV7-2	TRBJ2-7	NA	TRBD1	TGTGCCAGCAGCATCCGACAGGGCCCGGGGGAGCAGTACTTC	CASSIRQGPGEQYF
TRBV18	TRBJ1-2	NA	NA	TGTGCCAGCTCACGGACTGTCGAGGATAACTATGGCTACACCTTC	CASSRTVEDNYGYTF
TRBV5-1	TRBJ1-1	NA	NA	TGCGCCAGCAGCTCGGGATCCTCGGACGCTGAAGCTTTCTTT	CASSSGSSDAEAFF
TRBV6-2/TRBV6-3	TRBJ1-2	NA	TRBD1	TGTGCCAGCAACCCACAGGGGAACTATGGCTACACCTTC	CASNPQGNYGYTF
TRBV2	TRBJ1-2	NA	NA	TGTGCCAGCATTTTGAACATTAACTATGGCTACACCTTC	CASILNINYGYTF
TRBV7-2	TRBJ1-5	NA	NA	TGTGCCAGCAGCTTAACGGGACGGGTCAATCAGCCCCAGCATTTT	CASSLTGRVNQPQHF
TRBV3-1/TRBV3-2	TRBJ1-2	once	TRBD1	TGTGCCAGCAGCCAAGAGACAGGGGGCTATGGCTACACCTTC	CASSQETGGYGYTF
TRBV12-1	TRBJ1-1	NA	NA	TGTGCCAGCAGCCTCCCGTGGGCGGGCACTGAAGCTTTCTTT	CASSLPWAGTEAFF
TRBV6-5	TRBJ1-2	NA	NA	TGTGCCAGCTTAGGGGCTGGGTATGGCTACACCTTC	CASLGAGYGYTF
TRBV3-1/TRBV3-2	TRBJ1-2	NA	TRBD1	TGTGCCAGCAGCCACTTACTGGGACAGGGGAAGAGGGAGACCCGCTACACCTTC	CASSHLLGQGKRETRYTF
TRBV15	TRBJ1-1	NA	NA	TGTGCCACCAGCAGACTCATTGGGACTGAAGCTTTCTTT	CATSRLIGTEAFF
TRBV6-4	TRBJ1-1	NA	TRBD1	TGTGCCAGCAGTGACTCGATAAGACAGGGGTGGACTACTGAAGCTTTCTTT	CASSDSIRQGWTTEAFF
TRBV30	TRBJ1-3	NA	NA	TGTGCCTCGGGACTCTCTGGAAACACCATATATTTT	CASGLSGNTIYF
TRBV25-1	TRBJ1-4	NA	NA	TGTGCCAGCAGTCTAGGGGGGCAGGGAGGTGAAAAACTGTTTTTT	CASSLGGQGGEKLFF
TRBV6-5	TRBJ2-7	NA	TRBD2	TGTGCCAGCAGTTACTCGGAGCGGGGGCCCCCCTACGAGCAGTACTTC	CASSYSERGPPYEQYF